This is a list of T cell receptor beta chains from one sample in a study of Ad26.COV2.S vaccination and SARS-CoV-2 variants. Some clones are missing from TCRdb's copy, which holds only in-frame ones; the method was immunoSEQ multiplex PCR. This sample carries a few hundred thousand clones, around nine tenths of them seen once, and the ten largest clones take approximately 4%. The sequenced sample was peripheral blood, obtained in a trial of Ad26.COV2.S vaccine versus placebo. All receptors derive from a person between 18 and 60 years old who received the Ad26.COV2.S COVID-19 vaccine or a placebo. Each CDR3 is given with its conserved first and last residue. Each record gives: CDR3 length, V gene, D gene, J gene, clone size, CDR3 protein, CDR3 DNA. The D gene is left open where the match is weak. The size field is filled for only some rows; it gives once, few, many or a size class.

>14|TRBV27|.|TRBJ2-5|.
CASSPSSRGRTQYF
TGTGCCAGCAGCCCGAGTTCTCGGGGGAGGACCCAGTACTTC
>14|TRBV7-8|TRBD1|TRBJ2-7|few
CASSFPGQTYEQYF
TGTGCCAGCAGCTTTCCGGGACAGACCTACGAGCAGTACTTC
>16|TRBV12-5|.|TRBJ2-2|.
CASGLVLGPNTGELFF
TGTGCTAGTGGTTTGGTACTGGGACCGAACACCGGGGAGCTGTTTTTT
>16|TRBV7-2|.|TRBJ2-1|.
CASSLAPGAAYNEQFF
TGTGCCAGCAGCTTAGCCCCAGGGGCCGCCTACAATGAGCAGTTCTTC
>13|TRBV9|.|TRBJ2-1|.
CASSVGTPNEQFF
TGTGCCAGCAGCGTTGGGACGCCCAATGAGCAGTTCTTC
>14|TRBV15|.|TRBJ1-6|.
CATSDGLKNSPLHF
TGTGCCACCAGCGACGGACTCAAGAATTCACCCCTCCACTTT
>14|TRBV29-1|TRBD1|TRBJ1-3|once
CSVATGTVGNTIYF
TGCAGCGTTGCGACGGGGACAGTTGGAAACACCATATATTTT
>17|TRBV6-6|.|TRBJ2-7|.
CASSRRRGQKGSYEQYF
TGTGCCAGCAGTCGACGGAGGGGACAAAAGGGCTCCTACGAGCAGTACTTC
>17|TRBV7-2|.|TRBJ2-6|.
CASSLESARPGANVLTF
TGTGCCAGCAGCTTGGAGTCCGCTCGACCTGGGGCCAACGTCCTGACTTTC
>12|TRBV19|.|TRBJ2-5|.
CASSIGGETQYF
TGTGCCAGTAGTATAGGGGGTGAGACCCAGTACTTC
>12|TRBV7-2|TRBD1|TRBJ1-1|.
CASSRDRGTAFF
TGTGCCAGCAGCCGGGACAGGGGGACAGCTTTCTTT
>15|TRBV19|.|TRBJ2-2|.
CASSISLQGPGELFF
TGTGCCAGTAGTATCTCTCTACAGGGCCCCGGGGAGCTGTTTTTT
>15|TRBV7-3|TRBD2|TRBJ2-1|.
CASSPGSGGGNEQFF
TGTGCCAGCAGCCCCGGGTCCGGGGGGGGCAATGAGCAGTTCTTC
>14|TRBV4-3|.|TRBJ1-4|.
CASSQDRLDEKLFF
TGCGCCAGCAGCCAAGATAGGCTGGATGAAAAACTGTTTTTT
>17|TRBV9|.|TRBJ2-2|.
CASSAGLGGANTGELFF
TGTGCCAGCAGCGCCGGACTAGGGGGTGCGAACACCGGGGAGCTGTTTTTT
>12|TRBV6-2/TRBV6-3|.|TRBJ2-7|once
CASSYEGDEQYF
TGTGCCAGCAGTTACGAGGGAGACGAGCAGTACTTC
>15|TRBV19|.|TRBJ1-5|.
CASATSDFSNQPQHF
TGTGCCAGTGCGACGTCGGACTTTAGCAATCAGCCCCAGCATTTT
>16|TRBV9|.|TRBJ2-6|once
CASSVGGRAGANVLTF
TGTGCCAGCAGCGTAGGGGGAAGGGCTGGGGCCAACGTCCTGACTTTC
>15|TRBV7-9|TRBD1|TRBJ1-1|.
CASSWGGTGDTEAFF
TGTGCCAGCAGCTGGGGAGGGACAGGGGACACTGAAGCTTTCTTT
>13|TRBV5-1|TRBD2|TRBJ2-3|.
CASRTSGTDTQYF
TGCGCCAGCCGGACTAGCGGCACAGATACGCAGTATTTT
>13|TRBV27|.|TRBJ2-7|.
CASSLGLRNEQYF
TGTGCCAGCAGTTTGGGACTGAGGAACGAGCAGTACTTC
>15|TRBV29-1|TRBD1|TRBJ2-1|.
CSVEGQDFSYNEQFF
TGCAGCGTTGAGGGACAGGATTTCTCCTACAATGAGCAGTTCTTC
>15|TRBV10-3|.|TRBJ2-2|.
CAISESGQNTGELFF
TGTGCCATCAGTGAGTCCGGACAGAACACCGGGGAGCTGTTTTTT
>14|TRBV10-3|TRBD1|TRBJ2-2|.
CAISPDRAPGELFF
TGTGCCATCAGTCCAGACAGGGCGCCCGGGGAGCTGTTTTTT